This record covers a single T cell receptor (beta chain). The antigen is unknown. This sample is drawn from a study of cytomegalovirus exposure and HLA in healthy donors. Regarding the study as a whole: Data from an earlier analysis indicated that most TCR beta V segments were productive either about 87% or about 30% of the time. What a later analysis showed was that several of the most significant clusters appeared linked to common viral pathogens.

The primer mix had 60 Vbeta and 13 Jbeta primers. Sequencing was performed with immunoSEQ multiplex PCR; in TCRdb, only in-frame clones are kept and a portion is missing. The sample includes 200,000 or so clones. The V gene's germline CDR1 is SQVTM and CDR2 ANQGSEA. This CDR3 has 15 amino acids. V lost 3 bases and J lost 4; bases outside the gene matches: 8. The chain combines TRBV29-1 with TRBJ1-3, with 8 positions matching TRBD1. The clonotype originates from a girl under 10 years old in good health and CMV-seropositive. Sequencing used PBMCs. Written as DNA, the CDR3 is TGCAGCGTTGAGAGGGCGGACAGGGCCGGAAACACCATATATTTT. This sequence encodes CSVERADRAGNTIYF.